The 29 T cell receptor beta chains listed next were all sequenced from one sample in a study of vaccination effects on CD4 cells after COVID-19 (dated by TCRdb to 2021 to 2024). The library was generated by the immunoSEQ multiplex PCR assay. TCRdb mirrors the immuneACCESS table, restricted to in-frame sequences. Some clones are absent from its copies; in checked studies, under half trace to an unresolved V gene, and the reason for the others is unknown. The sample profile shows about 37,000 clones; roughly 66% of them were found once. The ten largest clones take up 25% to 35% of the sample. The ViraFEST assay stimulated PBMC with viral peptide pools and then used TCR sequencing to identify antigen-specific CD4+ T cell clonotypes by expansion. After less than 13 days of culture, CD4+ T cells were isolated with the EasySep CD4+ T cell isolation kit. PCR-confirmed SARS-CoV-2 infection had occurred in convalescent patients between March and December 2020, before the Alpha, Beta and Delta variants emerged in the United States.

Antigens for these TCRs are unknown. Here the sequenced sample was CD4+ T cells from PBMCs cultured with a peptide pool, taken before COVID-19 vaccination. Every receptor here comes from a human donor who had a prior SARS-CoV-2 infection.

The CDR3 spells CSASGLAGAYEQYF. In DNA form, the CDR3 reads TGCAGTGCTAGTGGGCTAGCGGGAGCATACGAGCAGTACTTC. The V and J genes are TRBV20-1 and TRBJ2-7, with 10 bases fitting TRBD2. CDR3 length equals 14 residues. V gave up 3 bases and J gave up 4 bases; unmatched junction bases: 6. Germline CDR1 is DFQATT and CDR2 is SNEGSKA (reference sequence).

The chain employs TRBV5-4 and TRBJ1-2; 9 nucleotides match TRBD1. CDR1 is SGHNT and CDR2 is YYREEE in the germline V gene (reference sequence). The CDR3 totals 15 residues. V shed 0 bases and J 5 bases; nucleotides not matched to a gene: 5. The CDR3 sequence: CASSLDRGLKYGYTF. The DNA of the CDR3 is TGTGCCAGCAGCTTGGACAGGGGGCTGAAATATGGCTACACCTTC.

V and J are TRBV5-4 and TRBJ2-5; 9 bases line up with TRBD2. After removal of 2 bases from V and 5 bases from J, the junction contained 13 bases not matched to a gene. Germline assignment: CDR1 SGHNT and CDR2 YYREEE (reference sequence). This CDR3 contains 17 residues. The CDR3 nucleotides are TGTGCCAGCAGCTTTGGGCTAGCGGGACCCTTTTGGGAGACCCAGTACTTC. It translates to CASSFGLAGPFWETQYF.

The rearrangement joins TRBV2 to TRBJ1-2, with D maybe TRBD1 (5 bases). V lost 6 bases and J 6 bases, leaving 14 bases between the germline ends. The germline gives CDR1 SNHLY, CDR2 FYNNEI. CDR3 length: 13 residues. The chain's CDR3 is CASRTDRQNGYTF. The CDR3 DNA reads as TGTGCCAGCAGGACCGATAGACAGAATGGCTACACCTTC.

This chain links TRBV9 with TRBJ2-1; D is undetermined. V lost 0 bases, J lost 1 base, and 5 bases lay in between. CDR1 is SGDLS and CDR2 is YYNGEE in the germline V gene. The CDR3 is 14 residues long. CDR3 amino acids: CASSVESSYNEQFF. The CDR3, as DNA: TGTGCCAGCAGCGTAGAGAGTTCCTACAATGAGCAGTTCTTC.

The chain recombines TRBV5-1 with TRBJ2-1; 7 nucleotides line up with TRBD1. V trimming: 4 bases; J trimming: 1 base; junction bases outside the gene matches: 5. The CDR3 extends over 15 amino acids. Germline assignment: CDR1 SGHRS and CDR2 YFSETQ. The CDR3 is CASSLDRISYNEQFF. As DNA, the CDR3 is TGCGCCAGCAGCCTGGACAGGATTTCCTACAATGAGCAGTTCTTC.

This clone was detected a few times. The rearrangement joins TRBV12-3 or TRBV12-4 to TRBJ2-7; no reliable D call. Trimming pared 1 base from V and 4 bases from J, leaving 2 bases between. The CDR3 runs 11 residues. The CDR3 here is CASSLGYEQYF. The CDR3 DNA reads TGTGCCAGCAGTTTAGGTTACGAGCAGTACTTC.

The chain uses TRBV11-3 and TRBJ1-6, with 7 bases identical to TRBD1. The V segment lost 4 bases and the J segment 7 bases; nucleotides outside the gene matches: 7. This CDR3 has 15 residues. Germline CDR1 is SGHNT and CDR2 is YENEEA. CDR3 in DNA: TGTGCCAGCAGCTCTGACGGGACAGACAATTCACCCCTCCACTTT. Its protein product is CASSSDGTDNSPLHF.

The rearrangement joins TRBV4-2 to TRBJ1-2; no reliable D call. The CDR3 has 14 residues. Germline V lookup: CDR1 LGHNA, CDR2 YNFKEQ. Trimming left V 7 bases short and J 1 base short, with 13 bases between. The CDR3 bases are TGTGCCAGCACCATTCGGGATGGTAACTATGGCTACACCTTC. Translating it yields CASTIRDGNYGYTF.

Comment on this clone: An end of the junction differs from the germline gene, which may be a read error. V usage is TRBV7-7 and J usage is TRBJ2-5, with D perhaps matching TRBD2 (5 bases). The CDR3 is 15 residues long. Germline CDR1 reads SSHAT; CDR2 reads FNYEAQ (reference sequence). The CDR3 loop reads CASSLAYTIQETQYF. CDR3 coding DNA: TGTGCTAGCAGCTTAGCGTACACTATCCAAGAGACCCAGTACTTC.

This clone appeared a few times. This rearrangement joins TRBV7-6 to TRBJ2-7; TRBD1 aligns across 10 bases. Losses at the gene ends were 3 bases for V and 5 bases for J; bases not matched to a gene: 7. The CDR3 is 15 amino acids. From germline, CDR1 is SGHVS and CDR2 FNYEAQ. The CDR3 nucleotides read TGTGCCAGCAGCTTTTTGGGACAGGGGTCCCACGAGCAGTACTTC. Amino acids: CASSFLGQGSHEQYF.

The genes are TRBV19 and TRBJ2-2, with 7 nucleotides matching TRBD1. J gave up 4 bases and V 6 bases, and 20 bases lay outside the gene matches. This CDR3 spans 19 amino acids. Germline V CDR1 and CDR2: LNHDA, SQIVND (reference sequence). Here the CDR3 reads CASSSIRLRHRGGTGELFF. CDR3 nucleotides: TGTGCCAGTAGCAGTATACGTCTTCGGCACAGGGGTGGCACCGGGGAGCTGTTTTTT.

The chain has TRBV9 and TRBJ2-2; 7 positions agree with TRBD1. Germline trimming cut 7 bases from V and 6 bases from J; bases unmatched to any gene: 9. This CDR3 is built from 14 residues. The germline gives CDR1 SGDLS, CDR2 YYNGEE. The CDR3 nucleotides are TGTGCCAGCCGAAAAAACAGGGGATCCGGGGAGCTGTTTTTT. Its translation is CASRKNRGSGELFF.

This CDR3 is CASSERGNYGYTF. CDR3 coding DNA: TGTGCCAGCAGTGAAAGAGGGAACTATGGCTACACCTTC. This chain links TRBV25-1 with TRBJ1-2; D is ambiguous. V lost 2 bases, J lost 2 bases, and 6 bases lay in between. Germline CDR1 is MGHDK and CDR2 is SYGVNS. The CDR3 is made up of 13 amino acids.

The V and J genes are TRBV19 and TRBJ1-4, with 7 bases lining up with TRBD1. J lost 4 bases, V lost 5 bases, and 13 bases had no gene match. The CDR3 contains 17 residues. CDR1 LNHDA and CDR2 SQIVND come from the germline V gene (reference sequence). This CDR3 reads CASSPRRSGTVNEKLFF. The CDR3 bases are TGTGCCAGTAGTCCCCGACGCTCCGGGACAGTTAATGAAAAACTGTTTTTT.

The genes are TRBV7-2 and TRBJ2-2; 7 bases are shared with TRBD2. The CDR3 consists of 16 residues. Germline V gene sequence: CDR1 SGHTA, CDR2 FQGNSA. The trim removed 1 base at V and 4 bases at J, leaving 6 bases unmatched. CDR3 sequence: CASSLVAGVGTGELFF. CDR3 bases: TGTGCCAGCAGCTTAGTGGCGGGAGTAGGCACCGGGGAGCTGTTTTTT.

This chain joins TRBV7-2 and TRBJ2-3, with 8 positions matching TRBD2. Germline trimming cut 5 bases from V and 2 bases from J; bases unmatched to any gene: 9. The CDR3 runs to 16 residues. Germline V gene lookup returns CDR1 SGHTA and CDR2 FQGNSA. The CDR3 reads CASSRQLAGNTDTQYF. DNA for the CDR3: TGTGCCAGCAGCCGTCAATTAGCGGGGAACACAGATACGCAGTATTTT.

CDR3 DNA: TGTGCCAGCAGTCGTAGCGGAGCGGAGGAGACCCAGTACTTC. This encodes CASSRSGAEETQYF. J is TRBJ2-5 and V is TRBV6-6; maybe TRBD2 (6 bases). Looked up from germline, CDR1 is MNHNY and CDR2 is SVGAGI (reference sequence). Between the trimmed V and J ends, which lost 5 bases and 5 bases, there was a span of 15 bases. The CDR3 has 14 residues.

The chain uses TRBV6-5 and TRBJ1-2, with D unresolved. CDR1 is MNHEY and CDR2 is SVGAGI in the germline V gene. V was cut by 6 bases and J by 5 bases, with 10 bases left in between. This CDR3 is built from 12 residues. The CDR3 region has the DNA TGTGCCAGCAGGACCGAAGGATATGGCTACACCTTC. The encoded protein is CASRTEGYGYTF.

The chain has TRBV10-3 and TRBJ2-2; 9 bases agree with TRBD2. Germline lookup yields CDR1 ENHRY and CDR2 SYGVKD. This CDR3 spans 13 amino acids. The trim removed 8 bases at V and 4 bases at J, leaving 2 bases unmatched. CDR3 in amino acids: CAIGAGGTGELFF. The CDR3 region has the DNA TGTGCCATCGGAGCGGGGGGCACCGGGGAGCTGTTTTTT.

The chain is built from TRBV4-3 and TRBJ1-2, with D hard to call. Germline V gene sequence: CDR1 LGHNA, CDR2 YSLEER. This CDR3 is 18 amino acids long. Trimming removed 4 bases from V and 3 bases from J, with 24 bases in between. The CDR3 loop is CASSLSPRTSGYDYGYTF. The DNA for the CDR3 is TGCGCCAGCAGCCTCTCGCCCAGAACATCGGGCTATGACTATGGCTACACCTTC.

By its share, this clone is medium-sized. The gene calls are TRBV9 and TRBJ2-3; D tentatively fits TRBD1 or TRBD2 (5 bases each). Germline assignment: CDR1 SGDLS and CDR2 YYNGEE. V was cut by 2 bases and J by 4 bases, with 14 bases left in between. This CDR3 is built from 15 residues. The CDR3 nucleotides read TGTGCCAGCAGCGTCCGGGACCTCCGGGCAGATACGCAGTATTTT. Its protein is CASSVRDLRADTQYF.

The gene calls are TRBV5-1 and TRBJ2-7, with D hard to call. Germline V lookup: CDR1 SGHRS, CDR2 YFSETQ. CDR3 length: 12 residues. Trimming left V 0 bases short and J 2 bases short, with 3 bases between. For the CDR3, the DNA is TGCGCCAGCAGCTTGGAAGCCTACGAGCAGTACTTC. Translating it yields CASSLEAYEQYF.

There are a few counts of this clone. The junction shows a germline mismatch at one end, possibly a read error. The J gene is TRBJ1-6, the V gene TRBV7-7; D not resolved. Germline values: CDR1 SSHAT, CDR2 FNYEAQ (reference sequence). The CDR3 is made up of 13 amino acids. Here the CDR3 reads CASSFSTGSPLHF. In DNA form, the CDR3 reads TGTGCTAGCAGCTTTTCCACGGGTTCACCCCTCCACTTT.

This chain connects TRBV18 to TRBJ2-5, with 7 bases matching TRBD1. The V and J ends lost 0 bases and 3 bases, in that order; junction bases with no gene match: 1. CDR3 length: 14 amino acids. Germline V gene data show CDR1 as KGHSH and CDR2 as LQKENI. CDR3 region: CASSPPGQKETQYF. The CDR3 nucleotides read TGTGCCAGCTCACCACCGGGACAGAAAGAGACCCAGTACTTC. Full variable domain (remainder filled in from reference TRBV18 and TRBJ2-5): NAGVMQNPRHLVRRRGQEARLRCSPMKGHSHVYWYRQLPEEGLKFMVYLQKENIIDESGMPKERFSAEFPKEGPSILRIQQVVRGDSAAYFCASSPPGQKETQYFGPGTRLLVL.

The chain has TRBV4-3 and TRBJ2-1; D perhaps matches TRBD2 (6 bases). This CDR3 has 16 amino acids. The germline V and J ends were trimmed by 1 base and 5 bases, with 15 bases remaining between them. Per the germline V gene, CDR1 is LGHNA and CDR2 is YSLEER. Here the CDR3 reads CASSQALAVGNNEQFF. The DNA for the CDR3 is TGCGCCAGCAGCCAAGCGTTAGCGGTTGGGAACAATGAGCAGTTCTTC.

This chain joins TRBV7-8 and TRBJ2-1; the D gene is possibly TRBD1 (6 bases). V was shortened by 5 bases and J by 7 bases, with 24 bases between the two germline ends. The CDR3 runs 17 residues. Germline V gene lookup returns CDR1 SGHVS and CDR2 FQNEAQ. CDR3 bases: TGTGCCAGCAGCACAGACCCTACAGGGTTTGGCCTTAATGAGCAGTTCTTC. Amino acid sequence: CASSTDPTGFGLNEQFF.

This chain joins TRBV30 and TRBJ1-5; TRBD1 might be the D (6 bases). The germline gives CDR1 GTSNPN, CDR2 SVGIG (reference sequence). The CDR3 runs to 17 residues. Trimming pared 1 base from V and 0 bases from J, leaving 16 bases between. In DNA form, the CDR3 reads TGTGCCTGGAGTGAGGGGGAGGCCCCTTCTAGCAATCAGCCCCAGCATTTT. Translation: CAWSEGEAPSSNQPQHF.

V and J are TRBV4-3 and TRBJ2-1; possible D gene TRBD2, 5 bases. The V end lost 0 bases, the J end lost 9 bases, and 12 bases lay between the germline ends. Germline V gene data show CDR1 as LGHNA and CDR2 as YSLEER. This CDR3 comprises 14 residues. CDR3 sequence (DNA): TGCGCCAGCAGCCAAGATTCGACTATTTCTGAGCAGTTCTTC. It codes for CASSQDSTISEQFF.